Listed below are T cell receptor beta chains from one sample, sequenced in a study of OX40 agonist ivuxolimab in advanced cancers. Only in-frame clones appear in the TCRdb table, and some are missing; sequencing was by immunoSEQ multiplex PCR. The table lists around 67,000 clones, roughly nine tenths of them singletons. This sample comprised CD4+ or CD8+ T cells sorted from blood, obtained in a trial of the OX40 agonist ivuxolimab. These receptor sequences come from an adult with an advanced solid tumor such as melanoma, head and neck, liver or kidney cancer. Both conserved end residues are part of each CDR3. D genes are given only for firm matches. Expanded clones get a size class; other rows say once, few or many, or leave the size out.

abundance | d_gene | j_gene | len | v_gene | CDR3aa | CDR3nt
NA | TRBD2 | TRBJ2-7 | 14 | TRBV29-1 | CSVAVGLAEGEQYF | TGCAGCGTTGCCGTAGGACTAGCGGAGGGCGAGCAGTACTTC
NA | NA | TRBJ2-3 | 13 | TRBV5-6 | CASSLDRADTQYF | TGTGCCAGCAGCTTGGACAGGGCAGATACGCAGTATTTT
NA | NA | TRBJ2-2 | 15 | TRBV2 | CAISPGAGNTGELFF | TGTGCCATCTCCCCGGGGGCGGGGAACACCGGGGAGCTGTTTTTT
once | NA | TRBJ2-3 | 15 | TRBV19 | CASSMWGAGTDTQYF | TGTGCCAGTAGTATGTGGGGGGCCGGCACAGATACGCAGTATTTT
NA | TRBD1 | TRBJ1-1 | 16 | TRBV27 | CASSPEPGQGTRLAFF | TGTGCCAGCAGTCCCGAACCGGGACAGGGAACCCGCTTGGCTTTCTTT
NA | TRBD1 | TRBJ1-4 | 14 | TRBV28 | CASSSDRADEKLFF | TGTGCCAGCAGTTCGGACAGGGCGGATGAAAAACTGTTTTTT
NA | NA | TRBJ2-1 | 13 | TRBV18 | CASSPWLDNEQFF | TGTGCCAGCTCACCATGGCTGGACAATGAGCAGTTCTTC
NA | NA | TRBJ2-5 | 14 | TRBV21-1 | CASISRTGCETQYF | TGTGCCAGCATCTCTCGGACAGGGTGTGAGACCCAGTACTTC
once | NA | TRBJ2-1 | 14 | TRBV30 | CAWSRDTPNNEQFF | TGTGCCTGGAGTAGGGATACTCCCAACAATGAGCAGTTCTTC
NA | NA | TRBJ2-7 | 15 | TRBV6-1 | CASSSNQQLAYEQYF | TGTGCCAGCAGTAGTAATCAACAGTTGGCCTACGAGCAGTACTTC
NA | TRBD2 | TRBJ2-2 | 16 | TRBV7-7 | CASSPSSGGNTGELFF | TGTGCCAGCAGCCCCTCTAGCGGGGGGAACACCGGGGAGCTGTTTTTT
NA | NA | TRBJ1-2 | 11 | TRBV7-2 | CASSLGGSYTF | TGCGCCAGCAGCTTAGGGGGAAGCTACACCTTC
NA | NA | TRBJ2-2 | 14 | TRBV7-2 | CASSLDGGTGELFF | TGTGCCAGCAGCTTAGATGGGGGCACCGGGGAGCTGTTTTTT
NA | NA | TRBJ1-4 | 17 | TRBV15 | CATSRDQIGVANEKLFF | TGTGCCACCAGCAGAGATCAGATTGGGGTGGCTAATGAAAAACTGTTTTTT
NA | TRBD1 | TRBJ1-2 | 15 | TRBV5-1 | CASSLGTGESYGYTF | TGCGCCAGCAGCCTAGGGACAGGGGAAAGCTATGGCTACACCTTC
NA | TRBD2 | TRBJ2-1 | 15 | TRBV6-4 | CASSDSGLAGVEQFF | TGTGCCAGCAGTGACTCGGGACTAGCGGGAGTTGAGCAGTTCTTC
few | NA | TRBJ1-2 | 15 | TRBV6-6 | CASSTQQRINYGYTF | TGTGCCAGCAGCACCCAACAGCGTATTAACTATGGCTACACCTTC
NA | TRBD2 | TRBJ2-1 | 13 | TRBV7-2 | CASGTSGSYEQFF | TGTGCCAGCGGGACTAGCGGGAGTTATGAGCAGTTCTTC
NA | TRBD2 | TRBJ2-5 | 16 | TRBV5-1 | CASSLVIAGYQETQYF | TGCGCCAGCAGCTTGGTAATAGCGGGTTACCAAGAGACCCAGTACTTC
NA | NA | TRBJ2-3 | 15 | TRBV19 | CASSTGQPGTDTQYF | TGTGCCAGTAGTACCGGGCAGCCAGGCACAGATACGCAGTATTTT
NA | NA | TRBJ1-3 | 15 | TRBV6-6 | CASSYSTLGGNTIYF | TGTGCCAGCAGTTACTCGACTTTGGGAGGAAACACCATATATTTT
NA | NA | TRBJ2-2 | 12 | TRBV11-3 | CASSQGDRELFF | TGTGCCAGCAGCCAAGGGGACCGGGAGCTGTTTTTT
NA | TRBD2 | TRBJ2-3 | 17 | TRBV7-3 | CASSLLASGAMSDTQYF | TGTGCCAGCAGCTTACTGGCTAGCGGGGCTATGTCAGATACGCAGTATTTT
NA | TRBD2 | TRBJ2-5 | 14 | TRBV5-1 | CASSGSGGEETQYF | TGCGCCAGCAGCGGTAGCGGGGGTGAGGAGACCCAGTACTTC
once | NA | TRBJ2-1 | 13 | TRBV7-6 | CASSLSLAGEQFF | TGTGCCAGCAGCTTAAGCCTAGCCGGAGAGCAGTTCTTC
NA | NA | TRBJ1-2 | 13 | TRBV14 | CASSQGVDYGYTF | TGTGCCAGCAGCCAGGGGGTGGACTATGGCTACACCTTC
few | NA | TRBJ2-7 | 15 | TRBV5-1 | CASSLGETDAYEQYF | TGCGCCAGCAGCTTGGGGGAGACGGATGCCTACGAGCAGTACTTC
many | NA | TRBJ2-7 | 13 | TRBV7-3 | CASSLANGYEQYF | TGTGCCAGCAGCTTGGCCAATGGCTACGAGCAGTACTTC
NA | NA | TRBJ2-1 | 13 | TRBV9 | CASSVGRNNEQFF | TGTGCCAGCAGCGTAGGCAGGAACAATGAGCAGTTCTTC
NA | NA | TRBJ2-7 | 14 | TRBV18 | CASSPWVSSYEQYF | TGTGCCAGCTCACCCTGGGTCAGTTCCTACGAGCAGTACTTC
NA | TRBD1 | TRBJ1-1 | 12 | TRBV29-1 | CSVEGGQPEAFF | TGCAGCGTTGAAGGGGGACAGCCTGAAGCTTTCTTT
once | NA | TRBJ2-1 | 13 | TRBV28 | CASSLYWENEQFF | TGTGCCAGCAGTTTGTATTGGGAGAATGAGCAGTTCTTC
NA | TRBD1 | TRBJ2-1 | 15 | TRBV5-4 | CASSGGTGAAEEQFF | TGTGCCAGCAGCGGGGGGACAGGGGCTGCGGAGGAGCAGTTCTTC
NA | NA | TRBJ1-5 | 15 | TRBV7-2 | CASSLGSRGNQPQHF | TGTGCCAGCAGCTTAGGGTCCAGGGGCAATCAGCCCCAGCATTTT
once | NA | TRBJ2-1 | 16 | TRBV7-2 | CASSLGRLGLDNEQFF | TGTGCCAGCAGCTTAGGGAGACTAGGCCTGGACAATGAGCAGTTCTTC
NA | NA | TRBJ2-1 | 16 | TRBV4-1 | CASSQDRGGTKDEQFF | TGCGCCAGCAGCCAAGATAGAGGGGGAACAAAGGATGAGCAGTTCTTC
NA | NA | TRBJ2-2 | 15 | TRBV28 | CASKAQPLSTGELFF | TGTGCCAGCAAAGCGCAGCCCTTGAGCACCGGGGAGCTGTTTTTT
NA | TRBD1 | TRBJ2-6 | 17 | TRBV2 | CASSAGGLSRGANVLTF | TGTGCCAGCAGTGCAGGGGGCTTATCCCGGGGGGCCAACGTCCTGACTTTC
NA | NA | TRBJ1-5 | 14 | TRBV11-2 | CASSLDAFNQPQHF | TGTGCCAGCAGCTTAGATGCTTTTAATCAGCCCCAGCATTTT
NA | NA | TRBJ1-3 | 16 | TRBV4-1 | CASSQSSAFSGNTIYF | TGCGCCAGCAGCCAATCATCCGCATTCTCTGGAAACACCATATATTTT